This T cell receptor beta chain was captured in a study of T cell repertoires in cytomegalovirus infection. The CDR3 is made up of 12 amino acids. Between the trimmed V and J ends, which lost 2 bases and 4 bases, there was a span of 6 bases. From germline, CDR1 is LNHNV and CDR2 YYDKDF (reference sequence). Using its own MiXCR run on the reads, TCRdb lists one record per CDR3 protein. The profile shows around 350,000 distinct CDR3 sequences, around a sixth of them singletons. The receptor's source is a human donor in good health (CMV status not recorded). Some clones in this sample may be carry-over from other donors' samples. The J gene is TRBJ2-7, the V gene TRBV15; a weak D match, TRBD1 (6 bases). The sample comprised PBMCs. The CDR3 here is CATSRRGYEQYF. The CDR3 region has the DNA TGTGCCACCAGCAGAAGGGGGTACGAGCAGTACTTC. The variable domain in full, completed from reference TRBV15 and TRBJ2-7, reads DAMVIQNPRYQVTQFGKPVTLSCSQTLNHNVMYWYQQKSSQAPKLLFHYYDKDFNNEADTPDNFQSRRPNTSFCFLDIRSPGLGDTAMYLCATSRRGYEQYFGPGTRLTVT.